The next 23 T cell receptor beta chains were all read from a single sample in a study of regulatory T cells in long-lasting Graves disease. Building the TCR beta libraries relied on iRepertoire HTBI primers, and CDR3 regions underwent Arm-PCR. TCRdb passed the multiplex PCR reads through MiXCR, listing each CDR3 protein once. This sample has 700,000 or so distinct CDR3 sequences, with around 32% found just once. The time point here: persistent/refractory GD, antithyroid drugs over 5 years with positive TRAb. Isolated PBMC RNA provided the starting material for the TCR library. The source was peripheral blood mononuclear cells (PBMCs), collected when the disease was refractory, from a patient treated with antithyroid drugs. The source is a female donor with Graves disease.

This chain links TRBV19 with TRBJ2-7; D is unresolved. Trimming cost V 6 bases and J 0 bases, with 18 bases left between them. Germline values: CDR1 LNHDA, CDR2 SQIVND (reference sequence). This CDR3 has 16 amino acids. The CDR3: CASRPTQRQSSYEQYF. DNA for the CDR3: TGTGCCAGTAGACCCACCCAGAGGCAAAGCTCCTACGAGCAGTACTTC.

Here the CDR3 reads CASSYEVGRAQHF. The CDR3 coding sequence is TGTGCCAGCAGTTACGAGGTGGGCCGGGCCCAGCATTTT. This chain links TRBV6-2 or TRBV6-3 with TRBJ1-5; unclear D gene. The germline V gene has CDR1 MNHEY and CDR2 SVGEGT. V was clipped by 2 bases and J by 11 bases, with 13 bases between them. The CDR3 spans 13 residues.

This clonotype showed up just once. The chain employs TRBV5-1 and TRBJ1-2; 12 nucleotides align to TRBD1. The CDR3 totals 17 residues. Unmatched junction bases numbered 11, after V lost 4 bases and J lost 4 bases. Germline lookup yields CDR1 SGHRS and CDR2 YFSETQ. CDR3 in DNA: TGCGCCAGCAGCACGGGGACAGGGGGCGCGTCGGCCTATGGCTACACCTTC. It encodes CASSTGTGGASAYGYTF.

This clonotype was seen only a few times. The V gene is TRBV5-1, the J gene TRBJ1-2, with 7 bases matching TRBD1. Trimming took 0 bases from V and 2 from J; bases not matched to a gene: 4. Germline V lookup: CDR1 SGHRS, CDR2 YFSETQ. The CDR3 totals 15 residues. The CDR3 DNA reads as TGCGCCAGCAGCTTGGAGACAGGGCACAACTATGGCTACACCTTC. As protein: CASSLETGHNYGYTF.

This clonotype was detected many times. This chain connects TRBV2 to TRBJ2-7; weak D call: TRBD2 (6 bases). V was clipped by 8 bases and J by 0 bases, with 11 bases between them. Germline CDR1 SNHLY, CDR2 FYNNEI. The CDR3 sequence is 13 residues long. The chain's CDR3 is CASLRDFSYEQYF. As DNA, the CDR3 is TGTGCCAGCTTGCGGGACTTCTCCTACGAGCAGTACTTC.

The gene calls are TRBV12-5 and TRBJ2-7; 8 nucleotides align to TRBD2. Per germline, CDR1 LGHNT and CDR2 FRNRAP. Losses at the gene ends were 4 bases for V and 6 bases for J; bases not matched to a gene: 11. This CDR3 comprises 15 residues. The CDR3 sequence: CASGSPGGEKGEQYF. CDR3 nucleotide sequence: TGTGCTAGTGGTTCCCCGGGGGGGGAGAAGGGCGAGCAGTACTTC.

This clonotype was found a few times. The V call is TRBV29-1, the J call TRBJ2-2; 13 nucleotides match TRBD2. The V gene end was trimmed by 2 bases and the J gene end by 9 bases; junction bases not matched to a gene: 12. The germline gives CDR1 SQVTM, CDR2 ANQGSEA. There are 17 residues in the CDR3. The CDR3 sequence: CSVESPRTSGRKRELFF. CDR3 sequence (DNA): TGCAGCGTTGAATCACCTCGGACTAGCGGGAGAAAGCGGGAGCTGTTTTTT.

This clonotype was seen a handful of times. V is TRBV13 and J is TRBJ1-1; the D is unclear. Germline V CDR1 and CDR2: PRHDT, FYEKMQ (reference sequence). The V gene lost 2 bases and the J gene lost 12 bases, with 13 bases spanning the gap. This CDR3 contains 12 residues. CDR3 sequence: CASSLNLPGPFF. In DNA form, the CDR3 reads TGTGCCAGCAGCTTAAATCTCCCGGGCCCTTTCTTT.

Details on this clonotype: At one of its ends the junction is not consistent with the germline gene, which may arise from a read error. The gene calls are TRBV20-1 and TRBJ2-5; 9 bases line up with TRBD2. The CDR3 extends over 15 amino acids. Germline lookup yields CDR1 DFQATT and CDR2 SNEGSKA (reference sequence). CDR3 DNA sequence: TGCAGTGTTAGAACCATGCCGGGACTAGCTGAGACCCAGTACTTC. It codes for CSVRTMPGLAETQYF.

This clonotype showed up just once. V gene TRBV3-1 combines with J gene TRBJ2-7, with 9 bases aligning to TRBD1. The germline CDR1 and CDR2 sequences are LGHDT and YNNKEL (reference sequence). Germline trimming cut 4 bases from V and 5 bases from J; bases unmatched to any gene: 9. The CDR3 is made up of 15 amino acids. The CDR3 DNA reads as TGTGCCAGCAGCCTCTCGACAGGGGGGTTGCACGAGCAGTACTTC. It is translated as CASSLSTGGLHEQYF.

The rearrangement uses TRBV5-6 and TRBJ1-6, with 8 bases aligning to TRBD1. This CDR3 spans 15 amino acids. From germline, CDR1 is SGHDT and CDR2 YYEEEE. Germline trimming cut 3 bases from V and 10 bases from J; bases unmatched to any gene: 9. CDR3 sequence: CASSYGQGLRSPLHF. The CDR3 region has the DNA TGTGCCAGCAGCTACGGACAGGGTTTAAGATCACCCCTCCACTTT.

In this sample, this clonotype turned up a few times. The CDR3 reads CATTPGLYEQYF. The CDR3 nucleotides read TGCGCCACCACACCCGGGCTCTACGAGCAGTACTTC. This chain links TRBV10-2 with TRBJ2-7; D unclear. The CDR3 has 12 amino acids. V lost 10 bases, J lost 3 bases, and 13 bases lay in between. CDR1 and CDR2 from the germline V gene are WSHSY and SAAADI.

This chain connects TRBV7-9 to TRBJ1-1; tentatively, D is TRBD1 (6 bases). The CDR3 extends over 15 amino acids. Trimming pared 10 bases from V and 4 bases from J, leaving 22 bases between. Germline V gene sequence: CDR1 SEHNR, CDR2 FQNEAQ (reference sequence). CDR3 sequence reads: CAIPSAGGLGTEAFF. CDR3 coding DNA: TGTGCCATCCCATCGGCTGGGGGCCTAGGCACTGAAGCTTTCTTT. Together with reference TRBV7-9 and TRBJ1-1, the CDR3 gives the full variable domain: DTGVSQNPRHKITKRGQNVTFRCDPISEHNRLYWYRQTLGQGPEFLTYFQNEAQLEKSRLLSDRFSAERPKGSFSTLEIQRTEQGDSAMYLCAIPSAGGLGTEAFFGQGTRLTVV.

This clonotype was seen more than once but under ten times. The V gene is TRBV19, the J gene TRBJ1-2; TRBD1 is a possible D gene (5 bases). This CDR3 has 16 residues. Germline-derived CDR1 and CDR2 are LNHDA and SQIVND (reference sequence). The ends were cut back, 7 bases at V and 3 bases at J, with 21 bases in the middle. This CDR3 reads CASTTQGRQQDYGYTF. The DNA for the CDR3 is TGTGCCAGTACCACCCAAGGGAGACAGCAAGACTATGGCTACACCTTC.

Only a few counts were recorded for this clonotype. This chain links TRBV5-1 with TRBJ1-3; the D is unclear. The CDR3 loop spans 16 amino acids. Germline CDR1 reads SGHRS; CDR2 reads YFSETQ. The V end lost 0 bases, the J end lost 4 bases, and 14 bases lay between the germline ends. For the CDR3, the DNA is TGCGCCAGCAGCTTGGAGTCCGGGAGACGAGGAAACACCATATATTTT. Translating it yields CASSLESGRRGNTIYF. Filled out from reference TRBV5-1 and TRBJ1-3, the complete variable domain reads KAGVTQTPRYLIKTRGQQVTLSCSPISGHRSVSWYQQTPGQGLQFLFEYFSETQRNKGNFPGRFSGRQFSNSRSEMNVSTLELGDSALYLCASSLESGRRGNTIYFGEGSWLTVV.

The chain carries TRBV11-2 and TRBJ2-3; D is ambiguous. Germline V lookup: CDR1 SGHAT, CDR2 FQNNGV. The CDR3 length is 12 residues. With 5 bases removed from V and 7 bases from J, the gap between germline ends came to 10 bases. CDR3 region: CASSRLGHTQYF. The CDR3 DNA reads as TGTGCCAGCAGCCGGCTCGGGCATACGCAGTATTTT.

This clonotype was observed a few times. The chain couples TRBV19 to TRBJ1-5; D remains ambiguous. The CDR3 is 16 residues long. In germline, CDR1 is LNHDA, CDR2 SQIVND (reference sequence). With 6 bases removed from V and 6 bases from J, the gap between germline ends came to 21 bases. CDR3 loop: CASSGKGRTGAQPQHF. The CDR3 DNA reads TGTGCCAGTAGCGGGAAGGGTCGTACCGGTGCTCAGCCCCAGCATTTT. Full variable domain (remainder filled in from reference TRBV19 and TRBJ1-5): DGGITQSPKYLFRKEGQNVTLSCEQNLNHDAMYWYRQDPGQGLRLIYYSQIVNDFQKGDIAEGYSVSREKKESFPLTVTSAQKNPTAFYLCASSGKGRTGAQPQHFGDGTRLSIL.

This chain joins TRBV6-5 and TRBJ2-7; D is possibly TRBD1 or TRBD2 (5 bases each). This CDR3 has 13 amino acids. Trimming removed 0 bases from V and 6 bases from J, with 9 bases in between. CDR1 is MNHEY, CDR2 SVGAGI, per germline. CDR3 in amino acids: CASSYSAGTEQYF. In nucleotides, the CDR3 is TGTGCCAGCAGTTACTCGGCCGGGACCGAGCAGTACTTC.

In this sample, this clonotype turned up many times. The genes are TRBV6-1 and TRBJ2-7; the match to TRBD2 covers 12 bases. The length of the CDR3 is 16 residues. Looked up from germline, CDR1 is MNHNS and CDR2 is SASEGT. V lost 0 bases and J lost 4; bases outside the gene matches: 4. CDR3 sequence: CASSEAVLAGGYEQYF. The CDR3 DNA follows: TGTGCCAGCAGTGAAGCGGTCCTAGCGGGAGGGTACGAGCAGTACTTC.

The V and J genes are TRBV5-1 and TRBJ1-5; TRBD1 agrees at 8 bases. The CDR3 covers 14 residues. In germline, CDR1 is SGHRS, CDR2 YFSETQ. V was pared by 4 bases and J by 6 bases, with 6 bases of the junction left unmatched. In DNA, the CDR3 is TGCGCCAGCAGCCTGACAGGGGAGGGTCAGCCCCAGCATTTT. This sequence encodes CASSLTGEGQPQHF. The entire variable domain, with the rest obtained from reference TRBV5-1 and TRBJ1-5, is as follows: KAGVTQTPRYLIKTRGQQVTLSCSPISGHRSVSWYQQTPGQGLQFLFEYFSETQRNKGNFPGRFSGRQFSNSRSEMNVSTLELGDSALYLCASSLTGEGQPQHFGDGTRLSIL.

This clonotype has only a few counts. The V gene is TRBV19, the J gene TRBJ2-5; TRBD1 matches 9 bases. The CDR3 covers 13 residues. Germline V CDR1 and CDR2: LNHDA, SQIVND (reference sequence). Trimming at V came to 3 bases and at J to 5 bases, leaving 1 base not matched to a gene. CDR3 DNA sequence: TGTGCCAGTAGTATGGACAGGGGTGAGACCCAGTACTTC. It translates to CASSMDRGETQYF.

This chain uses TRBV6-1 with TRBJ1-2; 10 bases line up with TRBD1. Trimming took 6 bases from V and 2 from J; bases not matched to a gene: 9. CDR1 and CDR2 from the germline V gene are MNHNS and SASEGT. The CDR3 extends over 16 amino acids. This CDR3 reads CASRVTGGRGNYGYTF. The CDR3 nucleotides read TGTGCCAGCAGGGTGACAGGGGGCAGGGGGAACTATGGCTACACCTTC.

V usage is TRBV5-5 and J usage is TRBJ1-1; weak D call: TRBD1 (5 bases). Germline loops: CDR1 SGHKS, CDR2 YYEKEE (reference sequence). This CDR3 is built from 13 residues. Between the trimmed V and J ends, which lost 3 bases and 7 bases, there was a span of 13 bases. CDR3 sequence (DNA): TGTGCCAGCAGCTCCCCGGGGCAGGTTGAAGCTTTCTTT. Protein: CASSSPGQVEAFF.